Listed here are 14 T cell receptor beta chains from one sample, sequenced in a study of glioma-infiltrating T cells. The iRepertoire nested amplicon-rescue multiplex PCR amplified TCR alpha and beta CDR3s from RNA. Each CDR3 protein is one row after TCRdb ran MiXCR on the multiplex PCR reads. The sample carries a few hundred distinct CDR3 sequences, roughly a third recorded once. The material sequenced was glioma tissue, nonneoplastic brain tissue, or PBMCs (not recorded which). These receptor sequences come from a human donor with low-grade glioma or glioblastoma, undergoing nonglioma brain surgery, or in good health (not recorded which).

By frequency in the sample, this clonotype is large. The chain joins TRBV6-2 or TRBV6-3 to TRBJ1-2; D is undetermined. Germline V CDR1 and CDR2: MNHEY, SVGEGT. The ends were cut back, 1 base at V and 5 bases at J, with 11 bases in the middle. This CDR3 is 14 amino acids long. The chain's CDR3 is CASSYYGPGYGYTF. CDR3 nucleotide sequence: TGTGCCAGCAGTTACTACGGACCGGGGTATGGCTACACCTTC.

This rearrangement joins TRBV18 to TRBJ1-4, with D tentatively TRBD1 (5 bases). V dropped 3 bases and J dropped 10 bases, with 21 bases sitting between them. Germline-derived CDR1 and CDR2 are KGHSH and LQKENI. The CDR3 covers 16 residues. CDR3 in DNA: TGTGCCAGCTCACCTTCAGTCGGGGGATTGAGCGGAAAACTGTTTTTT. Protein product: CASSPSVGGLSGKLFF.

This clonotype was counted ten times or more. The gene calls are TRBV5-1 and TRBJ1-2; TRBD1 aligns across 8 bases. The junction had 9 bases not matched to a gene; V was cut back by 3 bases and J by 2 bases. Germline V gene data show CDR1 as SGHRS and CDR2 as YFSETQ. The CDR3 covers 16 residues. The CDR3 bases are TGCGCCAGCAGCTCAGACCCAGACAGGGGCAACTATGGCTACACCTTC. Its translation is CASSSDPDRGNYGYTF. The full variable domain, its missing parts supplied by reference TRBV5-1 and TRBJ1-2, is KAGVTQTPRYLIKTRGQQVTLSCSPISGHRSVSWYQQTPGQGLQFLFEYFSETQRNKGNFPGRFSGRQFSNSRSEMNVSTLELGDSALYLCASSSDPDRGNYGYTFGSGTRLTVV.

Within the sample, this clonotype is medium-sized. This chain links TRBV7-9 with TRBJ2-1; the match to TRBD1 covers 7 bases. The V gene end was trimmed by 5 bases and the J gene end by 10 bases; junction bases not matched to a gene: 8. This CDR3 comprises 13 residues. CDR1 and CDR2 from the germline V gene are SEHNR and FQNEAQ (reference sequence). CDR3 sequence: CASSPESTGEQFF. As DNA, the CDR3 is TGTGCCAGCAGCCCCGAGTCGACAGGGGAGCAGTTCTTC.

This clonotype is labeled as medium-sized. The CDR3 is CASSQDTASGNTIYF. The CDR3 bases are TGCGCCAGCAGCCAAGATACAGCCTCTGGAAACACCATATATTTT. The J gene is TRBJ1-3, the V gene TRBV4-1; D unclear. Germline CDR1 and CDR2: MGHRA and YSYEKL. CDR3 size: 15 residues. V shed 0 bases and J shed 0 bases, with 6 bases lying between them.

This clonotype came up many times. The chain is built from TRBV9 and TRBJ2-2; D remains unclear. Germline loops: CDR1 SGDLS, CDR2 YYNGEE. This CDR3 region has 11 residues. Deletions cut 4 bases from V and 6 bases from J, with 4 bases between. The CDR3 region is CASSFAGELFF. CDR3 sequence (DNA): TGTGCCAGCAGCTTCGCCGGGGAGCTGTTTTTT.

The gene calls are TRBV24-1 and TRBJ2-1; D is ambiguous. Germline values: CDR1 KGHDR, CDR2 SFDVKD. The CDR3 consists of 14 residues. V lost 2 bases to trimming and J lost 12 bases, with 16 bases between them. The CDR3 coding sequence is TGTGCCACCAGTGATTGGGCCAATCCGACCGCGCAGTTCTTC. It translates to CATSDWANPTAQFF.

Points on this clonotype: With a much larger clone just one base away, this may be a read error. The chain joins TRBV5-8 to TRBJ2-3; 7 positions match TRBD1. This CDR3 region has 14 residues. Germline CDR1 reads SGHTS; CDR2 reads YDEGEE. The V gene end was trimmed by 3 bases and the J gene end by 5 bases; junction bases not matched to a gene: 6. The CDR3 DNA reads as TGTGCCAGCAGCTCCGACAGGGTGATAGATACGCAGTATTTT. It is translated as CASSSDRVIDTQYF. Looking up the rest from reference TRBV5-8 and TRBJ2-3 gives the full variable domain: EAGVTQSPTHLIKTRGQQATLRCSPISGHTSVYWYQQALGLGLQFLLWYDEGEERNRGNFPPRFSGRQFPNYSSELNVNALELEDSALYLCASSSDRVIDTQYFGPGTRLTVL.

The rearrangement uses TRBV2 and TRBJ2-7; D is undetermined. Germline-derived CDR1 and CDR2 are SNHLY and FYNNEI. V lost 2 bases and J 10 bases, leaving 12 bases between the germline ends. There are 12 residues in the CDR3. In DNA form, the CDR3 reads TGTGCCAGCAGTGAATGGAACTCCTACCAGTACTTC. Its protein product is CASSEWNSYQYF.

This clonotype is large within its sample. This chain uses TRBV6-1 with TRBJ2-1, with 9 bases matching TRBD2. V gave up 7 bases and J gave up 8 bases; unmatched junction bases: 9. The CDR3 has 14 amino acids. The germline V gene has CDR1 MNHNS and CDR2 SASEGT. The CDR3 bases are TGTGCCAGCACCCTGGGACTAGCCGTAGATGAGCAGTTCTTC. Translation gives CASTLGLAVDEQFF.

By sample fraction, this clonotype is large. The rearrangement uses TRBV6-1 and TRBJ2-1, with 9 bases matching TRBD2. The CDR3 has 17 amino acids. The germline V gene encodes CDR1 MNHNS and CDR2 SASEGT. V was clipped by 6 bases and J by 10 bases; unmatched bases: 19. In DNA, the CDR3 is TGTGCCAGCAGCGGTGACGTGCGGCGGGGGGGCCTTAACGAGCAGTTCTTC. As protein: CASSGDVRRGGLNEQFF.

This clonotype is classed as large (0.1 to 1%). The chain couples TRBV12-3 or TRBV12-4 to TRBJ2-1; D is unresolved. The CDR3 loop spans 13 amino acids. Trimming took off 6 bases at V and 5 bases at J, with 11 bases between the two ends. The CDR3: CASRPQPNNEQFF. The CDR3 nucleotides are TGTGCCAGCAGACCGCAGCCAAACAATGAGCAGTTCTTC.

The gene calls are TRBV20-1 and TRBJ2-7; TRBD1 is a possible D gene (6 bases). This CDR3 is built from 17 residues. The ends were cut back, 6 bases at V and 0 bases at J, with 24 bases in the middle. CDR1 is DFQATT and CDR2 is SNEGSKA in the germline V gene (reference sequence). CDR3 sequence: CSASRTVWDTGSYEQYF. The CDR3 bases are TGCAGTGCAAGCAGAACCGTTTGGGACACGGGCTCCTACGAGCAGTACTTC.

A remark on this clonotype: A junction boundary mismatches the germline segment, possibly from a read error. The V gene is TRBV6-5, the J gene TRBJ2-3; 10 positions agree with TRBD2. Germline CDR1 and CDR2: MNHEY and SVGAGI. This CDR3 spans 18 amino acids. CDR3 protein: CASSYSGIAGGRTDTQCF. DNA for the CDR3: TGTGCCAGCAGTTACTCAGGGATAGCGGGAGGAAGAACAGATACGCAGTGTTTT.